This T cell receptor beta chain is drawn from a study of early T cells in non-severe SARS-CoV-2 infection. Study details: Chains stayed unpaired after sequencing of bulk RNA from unsorted whole blood.

In this sample, this clonotype turned up a few times. The TCR library protocol was used to attach unique molecular identifiers. These identifiers were attached to individual cDNA molecules. Using its own MiXCR run on the 5' RACE reads, TCRdb lists one record per CDR3 protein. The sample gives about 29,000 distinct CDR3 sequences, roughly 4.7% of which show up once; approximately 6.3% is in the top ten. Trimming at V came to 8 bases and at J to 2 bases, leaving 8 bases not matched to a gene. CDR1 and CDR2 from the germline V gene are KGHSH and LQKENI. The CDR3 is 16 residues long. This clonotype was obtained from an adult who was a healthcare worker with PCR-confirmed SARS-CoV-2 infection or an uninfected control (not recorded which). The chain combines TRBV18 with TRBJ1-3; TRBD1 matches 11 bases. The sequenced sample consisted of whole blood. CDR3 region: CASPPDRGLTGNTIYF. CDR3 in DNA: TGTGCCAGCCCCCCGGACAGGGGGCTTACTGGAAACACCATATATTTT.